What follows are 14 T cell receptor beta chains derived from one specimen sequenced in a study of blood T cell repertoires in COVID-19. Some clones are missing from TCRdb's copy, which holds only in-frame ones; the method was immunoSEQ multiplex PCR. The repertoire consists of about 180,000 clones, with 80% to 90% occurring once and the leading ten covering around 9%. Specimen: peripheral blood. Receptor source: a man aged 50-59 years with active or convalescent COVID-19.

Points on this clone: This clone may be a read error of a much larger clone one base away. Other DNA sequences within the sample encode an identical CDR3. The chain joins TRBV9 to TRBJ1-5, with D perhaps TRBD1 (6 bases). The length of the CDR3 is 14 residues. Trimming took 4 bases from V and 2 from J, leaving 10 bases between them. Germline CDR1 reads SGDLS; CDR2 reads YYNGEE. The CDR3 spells CASSPGQGNQPQHF. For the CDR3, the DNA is TGTGCCAGCAGCCCGGGACAAGGCAATCAGCCCCAGCATTTT.

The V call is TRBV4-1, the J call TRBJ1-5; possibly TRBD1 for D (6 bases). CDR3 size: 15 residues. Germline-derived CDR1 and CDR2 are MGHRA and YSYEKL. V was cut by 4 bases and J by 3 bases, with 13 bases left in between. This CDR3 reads CASSPPDRDNQPQHF. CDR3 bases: TGCGCCAGCAGCCCCCCGGACAGAGACAATCAGCCCCAGCATTTT.

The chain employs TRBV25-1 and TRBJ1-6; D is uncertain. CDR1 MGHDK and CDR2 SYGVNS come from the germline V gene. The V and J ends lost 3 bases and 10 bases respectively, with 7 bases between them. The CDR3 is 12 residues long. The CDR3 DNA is TGTGCCAGCAGTGAGGGGAGATCACCCCTCCACTTT. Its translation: CASSEGRSPLHF. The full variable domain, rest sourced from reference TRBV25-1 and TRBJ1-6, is EADIYQTPRYLVIGTGKKITLECSQTMGHDKMYWYQQDPGMELHLIHYSYGVNSTEKGDLSSESTVSRIRTEHFPLTLESARPSHTSQYLCASSEGRSPLHFGNGTRLTVT.

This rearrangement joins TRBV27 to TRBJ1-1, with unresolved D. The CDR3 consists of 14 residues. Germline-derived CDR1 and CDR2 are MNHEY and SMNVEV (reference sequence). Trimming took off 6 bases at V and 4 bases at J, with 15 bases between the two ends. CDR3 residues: CASSPTSGPTEAFF. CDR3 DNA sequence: TGTGCCAGCAGCCCCACAAGTGGTCCCACTGAAGCTTTCTTT.

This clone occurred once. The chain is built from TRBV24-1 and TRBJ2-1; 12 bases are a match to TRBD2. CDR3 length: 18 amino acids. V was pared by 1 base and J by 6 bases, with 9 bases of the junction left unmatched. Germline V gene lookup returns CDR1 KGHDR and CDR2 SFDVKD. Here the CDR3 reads CATSDFPSGRGERNEQFF. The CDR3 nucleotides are TGTGCCACCAGTGATTTTCCTAGCGGGAGGGGAGAACGCAATGAGCAGTTCTTC.

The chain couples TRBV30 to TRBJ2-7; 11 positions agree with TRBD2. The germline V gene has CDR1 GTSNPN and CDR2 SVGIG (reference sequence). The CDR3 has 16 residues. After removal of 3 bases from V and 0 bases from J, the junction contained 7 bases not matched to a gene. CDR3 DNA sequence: TGTGCCTGGAGCGAGACTAGCGGGATACTCTCCTACGAGCAGTACTTC. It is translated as CAWSETSGILSYEQYF. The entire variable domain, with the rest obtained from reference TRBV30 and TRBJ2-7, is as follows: SQTIHQWPATLVQPVGSPLSLECTVEGTSNPNLYWYRQAAGRGLQLLFYSVGIGQISSEVPQNLSASRPQDRQFILSSKKLLLSDSGFYLCAWSETSGILSYEQYFGPGTRLTVT.

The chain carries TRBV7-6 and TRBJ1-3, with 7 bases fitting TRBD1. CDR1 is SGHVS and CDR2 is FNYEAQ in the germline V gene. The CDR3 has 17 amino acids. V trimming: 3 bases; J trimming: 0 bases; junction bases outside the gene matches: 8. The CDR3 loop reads CASSLPLTGASGNTIYF. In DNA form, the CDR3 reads TGTGCCAGCAGCTTGCCTCTTACAGGGGCCTCTGGAAACACCATATATTTT.

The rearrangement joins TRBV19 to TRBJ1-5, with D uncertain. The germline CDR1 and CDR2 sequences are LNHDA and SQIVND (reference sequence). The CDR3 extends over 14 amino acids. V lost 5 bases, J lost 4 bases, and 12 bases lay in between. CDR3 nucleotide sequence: TGTGCCAGTAGTCCCACCGGGAAAAATCAGCCCCAGCATTTT. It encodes CASSPTGKNQPQHF. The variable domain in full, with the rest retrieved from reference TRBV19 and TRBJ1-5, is DGGITQSPKYLFRKEGQNVTLSCEQNLNHDAMYWYRQDPGQGLRLIYYSQIVNDFQKGDIAEGYSVSREKKESFPLTVTSAQKNPTAFYLCASSPTGKNQPQHFGDGTRLSIL.

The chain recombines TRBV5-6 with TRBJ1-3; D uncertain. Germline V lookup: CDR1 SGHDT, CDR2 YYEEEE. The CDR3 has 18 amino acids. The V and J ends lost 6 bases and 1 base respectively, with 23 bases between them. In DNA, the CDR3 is TGTGCCAGCACCGTCCTAAAAAACCGTCCCCCGTCTGGAAACACCATATATTTT. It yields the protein CASTVLKNRPPSGNTIYF.

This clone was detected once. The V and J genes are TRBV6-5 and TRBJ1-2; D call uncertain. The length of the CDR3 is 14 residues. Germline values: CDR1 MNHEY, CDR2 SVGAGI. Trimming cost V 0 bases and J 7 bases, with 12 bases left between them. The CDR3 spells CASSYSGPRSGYTF. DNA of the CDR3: TGTGCCAGCAGTTACTCTGGCCCTCGCTCTGGCTACACCTTC.

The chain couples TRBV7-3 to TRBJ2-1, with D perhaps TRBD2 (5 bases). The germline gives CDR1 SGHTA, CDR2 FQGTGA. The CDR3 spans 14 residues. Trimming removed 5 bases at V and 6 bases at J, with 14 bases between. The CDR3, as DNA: TGTGCCAGCAGCCCAAGCACTAGTTCCAATGAGCAGTTCTTC. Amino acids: CASSPSTSSNEQFF.

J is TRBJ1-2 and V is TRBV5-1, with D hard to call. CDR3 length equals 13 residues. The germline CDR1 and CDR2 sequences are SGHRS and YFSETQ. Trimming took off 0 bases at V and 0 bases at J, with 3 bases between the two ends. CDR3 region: CASSLAANYGYTF. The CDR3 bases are TGCGCCAGCAGCTTGGCAGCTAACTATGGCTACACCTTC.

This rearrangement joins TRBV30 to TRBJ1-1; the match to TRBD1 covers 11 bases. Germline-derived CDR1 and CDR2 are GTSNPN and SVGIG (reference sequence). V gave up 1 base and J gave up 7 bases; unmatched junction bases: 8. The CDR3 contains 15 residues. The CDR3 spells CAWSADRGREVEAFF. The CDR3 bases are TGTGCCTGGAGTGCGGACAGGGGGCGCGAAGTTGAAGCTTTCTTT.

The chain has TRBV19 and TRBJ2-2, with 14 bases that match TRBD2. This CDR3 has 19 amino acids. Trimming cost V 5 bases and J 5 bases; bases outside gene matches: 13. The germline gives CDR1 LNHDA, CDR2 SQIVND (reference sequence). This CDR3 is CASSPLPGTSGRGTGELFF. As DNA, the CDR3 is TGTGCCAGTAGTCCTCTTCCCGGGACTAGCGGGAGAGGAACCGGGGAGCTGTTTTTT.